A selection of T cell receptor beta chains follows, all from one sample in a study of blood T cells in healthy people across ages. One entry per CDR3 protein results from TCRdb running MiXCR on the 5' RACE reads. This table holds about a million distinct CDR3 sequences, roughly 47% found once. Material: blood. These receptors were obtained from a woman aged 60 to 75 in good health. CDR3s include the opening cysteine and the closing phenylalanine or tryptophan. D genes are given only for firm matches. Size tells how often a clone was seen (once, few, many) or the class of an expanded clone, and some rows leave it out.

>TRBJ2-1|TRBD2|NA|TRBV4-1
CASSQQLTGTSGNEQFF
TGCGCCAGCAGCCAACAACTAACCGGGACTAGCGGCAATGAGCAGTTCTTC
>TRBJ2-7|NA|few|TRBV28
CASSRDWSYEQYF
TGTGCCAGTAGCCGGGACTGGAGCTACGAGCAGTACTTC
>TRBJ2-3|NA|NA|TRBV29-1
CSVGGAVADTQYF
TGCAGCGTTGGAGGAGCGGTCGCAGATACGCAGTATTTT
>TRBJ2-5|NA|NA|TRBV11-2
CASSPGLRTWETQYF
TGTGCCAGCAGCCCTGGGTTAAGGACCTGGGAGACCCAGTACTTC
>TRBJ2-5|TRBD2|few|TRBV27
CASKFFSGRGETQYF
TGTGCCAGCAAATTTTTTAGCGGGAGAGGGGAGACCCAGTACTTC
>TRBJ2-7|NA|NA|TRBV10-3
CAISEGGQVYEQYF
TGTGCCATCAGTGAGGGGGGACAAGTCTACGAGCAGTACTTC
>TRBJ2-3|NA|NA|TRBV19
CASTTRGDTDTQYF
TGTGCCAGTACCACCCGCGGTGACACAGATACGCAGTATTTT
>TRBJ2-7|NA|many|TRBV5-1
CASSAGTPYEQYF
TGCGCCAGCAGCGCTGGGACTCCATACGAGCAGTACTTC
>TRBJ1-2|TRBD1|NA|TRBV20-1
CSARGQGANYGYTF
TGCAGTGCTAGGGGACAGGGGGCCAACTATGGCTACACCTTC
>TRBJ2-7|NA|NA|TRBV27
CASSLSVGRSSYEQYF
TGTGCCAGCAGTTTATCGGTGGGTAGAAGCTCCTACGAGCAGTACTTC
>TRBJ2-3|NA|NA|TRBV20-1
CSARMQDTQYF
TGCAGTGCTAGGATGCAGGATACGCAGTATTTT
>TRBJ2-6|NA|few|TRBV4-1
CASSQRQSKVSGANVLTF
TGCGCCAGCAGCCAAAGACAGAGCAAAGTCTCTGGGGCCAACGTCCTGACTTTC
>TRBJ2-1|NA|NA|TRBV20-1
CSARVWNRYNEQFF
TGCAGTGCTAGAGTTTGGAATAGGTACAATGAGCAGTTCTTC
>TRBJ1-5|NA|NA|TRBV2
CASSGMRNQPQHF
TGTGCCAGCAGTGGGATGCGCAATCAGCCCCAGCATTTT
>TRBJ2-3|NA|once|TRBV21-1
CASSPLSRVGAPTDTQYF
TGTGCCAGCAGCCCCCTCTCTCGAGTGGGAGCCCCGACAGATACGCAGTATTTT
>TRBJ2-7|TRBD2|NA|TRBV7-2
CASSSVTSGSVYEQYF
TGTGCCAGCAGTTCTGTGACTAGCGGGAGTGTCTACGAGCAGTACTTC
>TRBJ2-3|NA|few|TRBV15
CATSIYRASSTDTQYF
TGTGCCACCAGCATCTACAGGGCGTCTAGCACAGATACGCAGTATTTT
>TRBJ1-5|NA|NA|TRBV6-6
CASNGGAGNQPQHF
TGTGCCAGCAACGGGGGCGCGGGCAATCAGCCCCAGCATTTT
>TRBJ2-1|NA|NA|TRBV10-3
CAIGGPSINEQFF
TGTGCCATCGGAGGGCCATCGATCAATGAGCAGTTCTTC
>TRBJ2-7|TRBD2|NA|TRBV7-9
CASSSDPLAGKTYEQYF
TGTGCCAGCAGCTCGGACCCACTAGCGGGAAAAACCTACGAGCAGTACTTC
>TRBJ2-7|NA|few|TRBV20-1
CSARDWEDHSYEQYF
TGCAGTGCTAGAGATTGGGAGGACCACTCCTACGAGCAGTACTTC
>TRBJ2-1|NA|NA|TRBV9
CASSVGGTSYNEQFF
TGTGCCAGCAGCGTCGGCGGGACTTCCTACAATGAGCAGTTCTTC
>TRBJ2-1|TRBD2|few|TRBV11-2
CASSLVFLAGAREQFF
TGTGCCAGCAGCTTAGTGTTTCTAGCGGGAGCGAGGGAGCAGTTCTTC
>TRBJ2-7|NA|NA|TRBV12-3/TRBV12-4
CASSKRRGGTYEQYF
TGTGCCAGCAGTAAAAGGAGAGGGGGGACCTACGAGCAGTACTTC
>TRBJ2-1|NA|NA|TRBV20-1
CSAGSSSYNEQFF
TGCAGTGCAGGCAGTAGCTCCTACAATGAGCAGTTCTTC
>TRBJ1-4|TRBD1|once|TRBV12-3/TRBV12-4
CASRLGQANEKLFF
TGTGCCAGCAGATTGGGACAGGCGAATGAAAAACTGTTTTTT
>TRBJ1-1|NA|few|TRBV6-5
CASSYGQVNTEAFF
TGTGCCAGCAGTTACGGGCAGGTGAACACTGAAGCTTTCTTT
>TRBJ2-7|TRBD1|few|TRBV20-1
CSARDRPFTGGEQYF
TGCAGTGCTAGAGATAGGCCCTTCACAGGGGGCGAGCAGTACTTC
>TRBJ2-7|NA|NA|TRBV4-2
CASSQVKGHEQYF
TGTGCCAGCAGCCAAGTGAAAGGCCACGAGCAGTACTTC
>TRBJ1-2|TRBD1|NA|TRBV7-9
CASRPGRDREYGYTF
TGTGCCAGCAGGCCGGGCCGGGACAGGGAATATGGCTACACCTTC
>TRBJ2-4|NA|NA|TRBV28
CASTTGDLENIQYF
TGTGCCAGCACCACGGGGGACCTCGAAAACATTCAGTACTTC
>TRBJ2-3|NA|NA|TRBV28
CASSPGTIGDYTQYF
TGTGCCAGCAGTCCCGGGACCATTGGTGATTATACGCAGTATTTT